This T cell receptor beta chain was captured by sequencing in a study of cytomegalovirus exposure and HLA in healthy donors. Whereas donors were nominally healthy upon sampling, unrecorded immune exposures were probable. Overall study results and limits: Listed as cytomegalovirus-associated were approximately 160 TCR beta chains.

Vbeta (60) and Jbeta (13) primers were used in the PCR. Method: immunoSEQ multiplex PCR; TCRdb's copy keeps in-frame clones and lacks some. The sample lists over 150,000 clones, around three quarters occurring once. With regard to this clone: No antigen is known for it.

Per the germline V gene, CDR1 is MNHEY and CDR2 is SMNVEV (reference sequence). V gave up 7 bases and J gave up 0 bases, with 13 bases separating them. The CDR3 is 15 residues long. This receptor was obtained from a woman in her 40s in good health and CMV-seronegative. Sequencing used PBMCs. The genes are TRBV27 and TRBJ2-1; D remains ambiguous. In DNA form, the CDR3 reads TGTGCCAGCACCCCCAGGCCAAACTCCTACAATGAGCAGTTCTTC. Its protein product is CASTPRPNSYNEQFF.